Listed below are T cell receptor beta chains from one sample, sequenced in a study of blood T cell repertoires in COVID-19. The method was immunoSEQ multiplex PCR; TCRdb's version includes in-frame clones alone and lacks a portion of them. The sample consists of hundreds of thousands of clones, 85% to 90% of them appearing once. Sequenced input: peripheral blood. The receptors shown here come from a young man with COVID-19, enrolled during active disease. The CDR3 runs from the conserved cysteine through the conserved F or W. Fields, in order: J gene, clone size, V gene, D gene, CDR3 DNA, CDR3 protein. D genes are given only for firm matches. The size of a clone is reported for some rows only, either as once, few or many, or as a class for expanded clones.

TRBJ1-2 - TRBV18 - TGTGCCAGCTCACCAATGGAAGAGGGCAGTGGCTACACCTTC CASSPMEEGSGYTF
TRBJ2-1 - TRBV7-9 - TGTGCCAGCAGCTTAGTAAACAATGAGCAGTTCTTC CASSLVNNEQFF
TRBJ1-2 - TRBV3-1/TRBV3-2 TRBD1 TGTGCCAGCAGCCTGTCCGGGACAGGGAGCTATGGCTACACCTTC CASSLSGTGSYGYTF
TRBJ2-5 - TRBV5-1 TRBD2 TGCGCCAGCAGCCCGGGACTAGCGGGGGCCCAAGAGACCCAGTACTTC CASSPGLAGAQETQYF
TRBJ2-5 - TRBV25-1 - TGTGCCAGCAGGACCGGGGGGCTAGGCCAAGAGACCCAGTACTTC CASRTGGLGQETQYF
TRBJ2-7 - TRBV10-1 - TGCGCCAGCATCGGGAGATCATACGAGCAGTACTTC CASIGRSYEQYF
TRBJ2-7 once TRBV9 - TGTGCCAGCAGCGTGCAGGACAGACTTTCCTCCTACGAGCAGTACTTC CASSVQDRLSSYEQYF
TRBJ1-5 - TRBV15 - TGTGCCACCAGCAGAGATAGGACAGCCCAGCCCCAGCATTTT CATSRDRTAQPQHF
TRBJ2-2 - TRBV27 TRBD2 TGTGCCAGCAGCCCTCCAGGGTCGGGACTAGCGGGCCCGGGCGGGGAGCTGTTTTTT CASSPPGSGLAGPGGELFF
TRBJ1-2 - TRBV5-4 - TGTGCCAGCAGCTTAAGACAGGCCGTAGTTAACTATGGCTACACCTTC CASSLRQAVVNYGYTF
TRBJ2-3 - TRBV5-1 TRBD2 TGCGCCAGCAGCTTGAGGGAGGGCTCAGATACGCAGTATTTT CASSLREGSDTQYF
TRBJ2-7 - TRBV27 TRBD1 TGTGCCAGCACCAAAGTAGGGGACAGGGGTAGGTACGAGCAGTACTTC CASTKVGDRGRYEQYF
TRBJ2-3 - TRBV5-1 - TGCGCCAGCAGCTTGCTCAAGGGGGCAGATACGCAGTATTTT CASSLLKGADTQYF
TRBJ2-7 - TRBV5-4 TRBD2 TGTGCCAGCAGCCCGGGACTAGCGGGACCGTTCTCCTACGAGCAGTACTTC CASSPGLAGPFSYEQYF
TRBJ2-7 - TRBV27 - TGTGCCAGCAGTCGGGGGAGTGGAGACGAGCAGTACTTC CASSRGSGDEQYF
TRBJ2-3 - TRBV5-1 TRBD2 TGCGCCAGCAGCCACCCCGAGGGGCTGGCTAGCGGGAGACCACACACAGATACGCAGTATTTT CASSHPEGLASGRPHTDTQYF
TRBJ2-7 - TRBV27 TRBD2 TGTGCCAGCAGTTCCGGACTAGCTAGCCACGAGCAGTACTTC CASSSGLASHEQYF
TRBJ2-1 - TRBV27 TRBD1 TGTGCCAGCAGGACAGGGGCCTACAATGAGCAGTTCTTC CASRTGAYNEQFF
TRBJ2-5 - TRBV6-4 - TGTGCCAGCAGTGACCCTCGAGGTCAGGGGTTGGAACATCAAGAGACCCAGTACTTC CASSDPRGQGLEHQETQYF
TRBJ2-5 - TRBV12-3/TRBV12-4 - TGTGCCAGCAGTTTAACGGGGGCCCAGTACTTC CASSLTGAQYF
TRBJ2-1 - TRBV30 TRBD2 TGTGCCTGGAGTGTTGGGCTAGCGGGCTACAATGAGCAGTTCTTC CAWSVGLAGYNEQFF
TRBJ1-1 - TRBV7-8 - TGTGCCAGCAGCGTGCGGCGGGACACTGAAGCTTTCTTT CASSVRRDTEAFF
TRBJ2-4 - TRBV4-1 TRBD2 TGCGCCAGCAGCCAAGGGACTAGCGGGTCCCTAAACATTCAGTACTTC CASSQGTSGSLNIQYF
TRBJ2-1 - TRBV2 - TGTGCCAGCAGCCGATGGGCGGGCAATGAGCAGTTCTTC CASSRWAGNEQFF
TRBJ1-2 - TRBV5-1 TRBD1 TGCGCCAGCAGCTTGTCAACAGGGGATTCGGGGGGCTACACCTTC CASSLSTGDSGGYTF
TRBJ2-7 once TRBV7-2 - TGTGCCAGCAGCTTAGCGCCTAGGGTCGAAGGAGGACCCCAAGTCTACGAGCAGTACTTC CASSLAPRVEGGPQVYEQYF
TRBJ2-7 - TRBV5-1 - TGCGCCAGCACCCGCTCACCGAGCTCCTACGAGCAGTACTTC CASTRSPSSYEQYF
TRBJ1-5 once TRBV19 - TGTGCCAGTAGTCCCGGACTTAATCAGCCCCAGCATTTT CASSPGLNQPQHF
TRBJ2-3 - TRBV27 TRBD2 TGTGCCAGCAGTTTAAGGGGACTAGCAGTAGATACGCAGTATTTT CASSLRGLAVDTQYF
TRBJ1-5 - TRBV5-8 - TGTGCCAGCAGCCAATCGGTCAATCAGCCCCAGCATTTT CASSQSVNQPQHF
TRBJ2-2 once TRBV5-1 TRBD2 TGCGCCAGCAGCAACACCGTAGGACTAGCGGGGAGCTCGAACACCGGGGAGCTGTTTTTT CASSNTVGLAGSSNTGELFF
TRBJ2-7 - TRBV5-1 TRBD2 TGCGCCAGCACGCAGGCAGCGGGGGAGAGCGAGCAGTACTTC CASTQAAGESEQYF
TRBJ2-5 - TRBV19 TRBD1 TGTGCCAGTAGCGTTGGACAGGGGGTGGAGACCCAGTACTTC CASSVGQGVETQYF
TRBJ2-7 few TRBV29-1 - TGCAGCGCCGCCGACTACTTGGTGGAGCAGTACTTC CSAADYLVEQYF
TRBJ2-1 - TRBV28 TRBD2 TGTGCCAGCAGTTTATGGACTAGCGGGAGGGGAAGGGATGAGCAGTTCTTC CASSLWTSGRGRDEQFF
TRBJ2-1 - TRBV5-1 - TGCGCCAGCAGCTCGAGGACGGCGGGCAGCAATGAGCAGTTCTTC CASSSRTAGSNEQFF
TRBJ2-3 - TRBV19 TRBD2 TGTGCCAGTAGTATACTAACGACTAGCGGCGATACGCAGTATTTT CASSILTTSGDTQYF
TRBJ1-1 - TRBV19 - TGTGCCAGTACTTATTCCCCCATGCTATGGACTGACACTGAAGCTTTCTTT CASTYSPMLWTDTEAFF
TRBJ2-1 - TRBV6-1 - TGTGCCAGCAGTGAAGCCGCAGGGACGGAGGGTGAGCAGTTCTTC CASSEAAGTEGEQFF
TRBJ1-1 - TRBV5-1 - TGCGCCAGCACGGACAGCATGAACACTGAAGCTTTCTTT CASTDSMNTEAFF
TRBJ1-1 - TRBV11-3 TRBD1 TGTGCCAGCACCCCGACAGGGACGGGTGAAACTTTCTTT CASTPTGTGETFF
TRBJ2-1 - TRBV11-3 - TGTGCCAGCAGCTTAATCGGGGTTTCGGGTGAGCAGTTCTTC CASSLIGVSGEQFF
TRBJ2-5 - TRBV7-8 TRBD1 TGTGCCAGCAGGCGGACAGGGGCCAAAGAGACCCAGTACTTC CASRRTGAKETQYF
TRBJ2-2 - TRBV12-3/TRBV12-4 TRBD1 TGTGCCAGCAGTCGACAGGGCGCCGGGGAGCTGTTTTTT CASSRQGAGELFF
TRBJ1-6 - TRBV5-4 - TGTGCCAGCAGCTCGGAGGGGAGCAGCTCAAGTTCACCCCTCCACTTT CASSSEGSSSSSPLHF
TRBJ2-1 - TRBV11-3 - TGTGCCAGCAGCTTGGCGGTAAACAATGAGCAGTTCTTC CASSLAVNNEQFF
TRBJ2-7 - TRBV11-3 TRBD1 TGTGCCAGCCTCGGACAGGGATCCCCCTACGAGCAGTACTTC CASLGQGSPYEQYF
TRBJ2-1 - TRBV14 TRBD1 TGTGCCAGCAGCGTCCGGGACAGGGAGGGGTACAATGAGCAGTTCTTC CASSVRDREGYNEQFF
TRBJ2-5 - TRBV7-9 TRBD2 TGTGCCACCTCTAGCGGAGATCAAGAGACCCAGTACTTC CATSSGDQETQYF
TRBJ1-1 - TRBV6-5 - TGTGCCAGCACCGGGGTCCTGGGCACTGAAGCTTTCTTT CASTGVLGTEAFF
TRBJ2-1 - TRBV11-2 TRBD2 TGTGCCAGCAGCTTAGCCGCGGGGGCCTACAATGAGCAGTTCTTC CASSLAAGAYNEQFF
TRBJ1-2 - TRBV18 - TGTGCCAGCTCACCAACGTCCGACCAGGGGAACTATGGCTACACCTTC CASSPTSDQGNYGYTF